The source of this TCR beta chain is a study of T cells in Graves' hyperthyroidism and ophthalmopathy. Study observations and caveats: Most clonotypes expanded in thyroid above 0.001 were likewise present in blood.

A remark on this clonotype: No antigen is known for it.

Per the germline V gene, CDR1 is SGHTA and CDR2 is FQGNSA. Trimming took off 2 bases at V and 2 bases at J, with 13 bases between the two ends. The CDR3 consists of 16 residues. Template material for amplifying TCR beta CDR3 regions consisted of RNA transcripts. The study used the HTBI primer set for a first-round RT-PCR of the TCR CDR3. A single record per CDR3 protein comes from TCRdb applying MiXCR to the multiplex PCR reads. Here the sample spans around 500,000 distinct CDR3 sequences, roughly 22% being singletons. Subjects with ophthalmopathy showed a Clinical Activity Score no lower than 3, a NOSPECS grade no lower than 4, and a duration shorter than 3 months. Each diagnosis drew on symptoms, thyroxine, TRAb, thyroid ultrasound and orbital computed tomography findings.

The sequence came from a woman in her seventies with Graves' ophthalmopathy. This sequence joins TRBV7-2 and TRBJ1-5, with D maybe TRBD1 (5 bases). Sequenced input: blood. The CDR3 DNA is TGTGCCAGCAGCTTAATTGGGGGAGCGGGCAATCAGCCCCAGCATTTT. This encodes CASSLIGGAGNQPQHF. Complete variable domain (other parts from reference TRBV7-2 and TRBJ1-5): GAGVSQSPSNKVTEKGKDVELRCDPISGHTALYWYRQSLGQGLEFLIYFQGNSAPDKSGLPSDRFSAERTGGSVSTLTIQRTQQEDSAVYLCASSLIGGAGNQPQHFGDGTRLSIL.